This record looks at one T cell receptor (beta chain) sequence and its context. Its target is not known. V was clipped by 6 bases and J by 4 bases; unmatched bases: 4. The CDR3 covers 14 residues. Germline V lookup: CDR1 MDHEN, CDR2 SYDVKM. Assay: immunoSEQ multiplex PCR; the TCRdb copy retains only in-frame clones and omits some. The sample includes around 15,000 clones, 78% seen only once; the top ten take roughly 8.1%. These data come from a study of somatic mutations in cytotoxic T cells in rheumatoid arthritis. Study-wide points: Rising age went with increasing CD8+ clonality in rheumatoid arthritis patients; healthy controls showed no such increase.

The sample consisted of CD8+ T cells sorted from blood. This TCR was recovered from an adult with rheumatoid arthritis. The chain carries TRBV28 and TRBJ2-4, with 9 bases that match TRBD1. The CDR3 DNA is TGTGCCAGCAGCCCCGACAGGGGGAAAAACATTCAGTACTTC. It is translated as CASSPDRGKNIQYF. Combining the CDR3 with reference TRBV28 and TRBJ2-4 gives the whole variable domain DVKVTQSSRYLVKRTGEKVFLECVQDMDHENMFWYRQDPGLGLRLIYFSYDVKMKEKGDIPEGYSVSREKKERFSLILESASTNQTSMYLCASSPDRGKNIQYFGAGTRLSVL.